This T cell receptor (beta chain) was sequenced in a study of cytomegalovirus exposure and HLA in healthy donors. Study findings and constraints: Researchers counted 164 TCR beta chains as cytomegalovirus-associated. Analyses of presence and absence presupposed an approximately uniform sequencing depth across donors.

The PCR ran on 60 Vbeta and 13 Jbeta primers. The data were produced by immunoSEQ multiplex PCR, yet TCRdb's version contains in-frame clones alone and is incomplete. The sample consists of roughly 180,000 clones, under 85% of them appearing once. With regard to this clone: The antigen remains undetermined.

The source material was PBMCs. This TCR came from a male donor in good health and CMV-seronegative.

CDR3 sequence (DNA): TGTGCCAGCAGCTTTAGCTTCTACGAGCAGTACTTC. This translates into CASSFSFYEQYF. This chain links TRBV7-9 with TRBJ2-7; D unclear. In germline, CDR1 is SEHNR, CDR2 FQNEAQ (reference sequence). V gave up 3 bases and J gave up 3 bases, with 6 bases separating them. This CDR3 comprises 12 residues.